The rows below give T cell receptor beta chains drawn from one sample of a study of human T cells and chemical hapten exposure. TCRdb re-called the RACE reads through MiXCR, storing one row per CDR3 protein. The profile shows about 64,000 distinct CDR3 sequences, 9.5% to 11% of them singletons. Sequences were derived from whole blood, sampled in connection with sensitization to the hapten diphenylcyclopropenone (DPC). The origin of the receptors is a woman in her twenties or thirties with alopecia areata. Some clones in this sample may be carry-over from other donors' samples. Each CDR3 is given with its conserved first and last residue. A D gene is named only where the DNA matches it firmly. The size of a clone is reported for some rows only, either as once, few or many, or as a class for expanded clones.

d_call: .
j_call: TRBJ2-3
v_call: TRBV29-1
clone_size: .
cdr3_aa: CSVVDPLKRYTDTQYF
cdr3_nt: TGCAGCGTTGTCGACCCACTCAAACGCTACACAGATACGCAGTATTTT

d_call: .
j_call: TRBJ2-3
v_call: TRBV11-3
clone_size: .
cdr3_aa: CASSSAILSTDTQYF
cdr3_nt: TGTGCCAGCAGCTCGGCCATTCTGAGCACAGATACGCAGTATTTT

d_call: TRBD1
j_call: TRBJ1-1
v_call: TRBV10-3
clone_size: many
cdr3_aa: CAISRDRGNTEAFF
cdr3_nt: TGTGCCATCAGCAGGGACAGGGGGAACACTGAAGCTTTCTTT

d_call: .
j_call: TRBJ1-1
v_call: TRBV29-1
clone_size: .
cdr3_aa: CSVDNTEAFF
cdr3_nt: TGCAGCGTTGATAACACTGAAGCTTTCTTT

d_call: .
j_call: TRBJ2-6
v_call: TRBV28
clone_size: .
cdr3_aa: CASTEGPGANVLTF
cdr3_nt: TGTGCCAGCACGGAGGGCCCCGGGGCCAACGTCCTGACTTTC

d_call: .
j_call: TRBJ2-3
v_call: TRBV27
clone_size: .
cdr3_aa: CASSYVYTDTQYF
cdr3_nt: TGTGCCAGCAGTTATGTCTACACAGATACGCAGTATTTT

d_call: .
j_call: TRBJ1-5
v_call: TRBV7-8
clone_size: few
cdr3_aa: CASTISPSNQPQHF
cdr3_nt: TGTGCCAGCACCATTTCACCTTCCAATCAGCCCCAGCATTTT

d_call: TRBD1
j_call: TRBJ1-5
v_call: TRBV19
clone_size: many
cdr3_aa: CASSMRGQGASSNQPQHF
cdr3_nt: TGTGCCAGTAGTATGAGGGGACAGGGGGCCTCGAGCAATCAGCCCCAGCATTTT

d_call: TRBD1
j_call: TRBJ1-6
v_call: TRBV6-2/TRBV6-3
clone_size: few
cdr3_aa: CASNAGTEVSPLHF
cdr3_nt: TGTGCCAGCAACGCCGGGACAGAGGTTTCACCCCTCCACTTT

d_call: TRBD2
j_call: TRBJ2-1
v_call: TRBV14
clone_size: few
cdr3_aa: CASSQLAGVHEQFF
cdr3_nt: TGTGCCAGCAGCCAACTAGCGGGAGTCCATGAGCAGTTCTTC

d_call: .
j_call: TRBJ1-3
v_call: TRBV6-2/TRBV6-3
clone_size: .
cdr3_aa: CASSPGHWTSGNTIYF
cdr3_nt: TGTGCCAGCAGTCCGGGACATTGGACCTCTGGAAACACCATATATTTT

d_call: .
j_call: TRBJ1-4
v_call: TRBV4-2
clone_size: few
cdr3_aa: CASSQVRGINEKLFF
cdr3_nt: TGTGCCAGCAGCCAAGTGCGAGGGATTAATGAAAAACTGTTTTTT

d_call: .
j_call: TRBJ2-3
v_call: TRBV5-1
clone_size: .
cdr3_aa: CASSFNTDTQYF
cdr3_nt: TGCGCCAGCAGCTTTAACACAGATACGCAGTATTTT

d_call: .
j_call: TRBJ1-6
v_call: TRBV2
clone_size: few
cdr3_aa: CASRRDSINSPLHF
cdr3_nt: TGTGCCAGCAGACGGGACTCAATTAATTCACCCCTCCACTTT

d_call: TRBD2
j_call: TRBJ2-7
v_call: TRBV6-2/TRBV6-3
clone_size: few
cdr3_aa: CASRTSGYEQYF
cdr3_nt: TGTGCCAGCAGGACTAGCGGCTACGAGCAGTACTTC

d_call: TRBD1
j_call: TRBJ2-7
v_call: TRBV29-1
clone_size: .
cdr3_aa: CSVVAPGTEYEQYF
cdr3_nt: TGCAGCGTTGTGGCCCCCGGGACAGAATACGAGCAGTACTTC

d_call: TRBD1
j_call: TRBJ1-1
v_call: TRBV5-8
clone_size: .
cdr3_aa: CASSPKSGQGTEAFF
cdr3_nt: TGTGCCAGCAGCCCAAAATCGGGACAGGGGACTGAAGCTTTCTTT

d_call: TRBD2
j_call: TRBJ2-1
v_call: TRBV15
clone_size: .
cdr3_aa: CATSFGTSLNEQFF
cdr3_nt: TGTGCCACCAGCTTCGGGACTAGTCTCAATGAGCAGTTCTTC

d_call: TRBD2
j_call: TRBJ2-6
v_call: TRBV5-6
clone_size: .
cdr3_aa: CASSPERDGANVLTF
cdr3_nt: TGTGCCAGCAGCCCTGAGCGGGACGGGGCCAACGTCCTGACTTTC

d_call: .
j_call: TRBJ2-1
v_call: TRBV10-3
clone_size: .
cdr3_aa: CAISESTGEQFF
cdr3_nt: TGTGCCATCAGTGAGTCGACTGGGGAGCAGTTCTTC

d_call: .
j_call: TRBJ2-2
v_call: TRBV12-3/TRBV12-4
clone_size: few
cdr3_aa: CASSFRRFPNTGELFF
cdr3_nt: TGTGCCAGCAGTTTTCGGCGGTTTCCGAACACCGGGGAGCTGTTTTTT

d_call: TRBD2
j_call: TRBJ2-2
v_call: TRBV20-1
clone_size: few
cdr3_aa: CSARDGSGSTGELFF
cdr3_nt: TGCAGTGCTAGAGATGGGAGCGGGAGTACCGGGGAGCTGTTTTTT

d_call: .
j_call: TRBJ2-2
v_call: TRBV5-1
clone_size: few
cdr3_aa: CASSLDLWNTGELFF
cdr3_nt: TGCGCCAGCAGCTTGGATCTCTGGAACACCGGGGAGCTGTTTTTT

d_call: TRBD1
j_call: TRBJ2-5
v_call: TRBV9
clone_size: .
cdr3_aa: CASSVGRRDRVQETQYF
cdr3_nt: TGTGCCAGCAGCGTAGGTAGGAGGGACAGGGTTCAAGAGACCCAGTACTTC

d_call: .
j_call: TRBJ2-3
v_call: TRBV28
clone_size: many
cdr3_aa: CASSPTDLWGQGTQYF
cdr3_nt: TGTGCCAGCAGCCCTACGGACTTGTGGGGGCAGGGTACGCAGTATTTT

d_call: .
j_call: TRBJ1-1
v_call: TRBV12-3/TRBV12-4
clone_size: few
cdr3_aa: CASSRWGSEAFF
cdr3_nt: TGTGCCAGCAGCCGCTGGGGATCTGAAGCTTTCTTT

d_call: .
j_call: TRBJ1-6
v_call: TRBV2
clone_size: many
cdr3_aa: CASLSGNSPLHF
cdr3_nt: TGTGCCAGTCTATCGGGGAATTCACCCCTCCACTTT

d_call: .
j_call: TRBJ1-3
v_call: TRBV20-1
clone_size: many
cdr3_aa: CSAGGSVGGNTIYF
cdr3_nt: TGCAGTGCTGGGGGCTCCGTGGGTGGAAACACCATATATTTT

d_call: TRBD1
j_call: TRBJ2-7
v_call: TRBV9
clone_size: .
cdr3_aa: CASSVGRGLGEQYF
cdr3_nt: TGTGCCAGCAGCGTAGGCAGGGGGCTTGGCGAGCAGTACTTC

d_call: TRBD1
j_call: TRBJ2-3
v_call: TRBV4-1
clone_size: few
cdr3_aa: CASSLQAGTGHTDTQYF
cdr3_nt: TGCGCCAGCAGCCTCCAAGCGGGGACAGGGCACACAGATACGCAGTATTTT

d_call: .
j_call: TRBJ1-6
v_call: TRBV7-6
clone_size: many
cdr3_aa: CASSQTRESPLHF
cdr3_nt: TGTGCCAGCAGCCAGACCAGGGAGTCACCCCTCCACTTT

d_call: .
j_call: TRBJ2-1
v_call: TRBV5-1
clone_size: .
cdr3_aa: CASTHGALYNEQFF
cdr3_nt: TGCGCCAGCACCCACGGGGCTCTCTACAATGAGCAGTTCTTC

d_call: TRBD1
j_call: TRBJ1-6
v_call: TRBV6-5
clone_size: few
cdr3_aa: CASSYSGTGSYNSPLHF
cdr3_nt: TGTGCCAGCAGTTACTCAGGGACAGGCTCCTATAATTCACCCCTCCACTTT

d_call: TRBD2
j_call: TRBJ2-7
v_call: TRBV6-1
clone_size: few
cdr3_aa: CASSEYSGGYEQYF
cdr3_nt: TGTGCCAGCAGTGAATATAGCGGGGGTTACGAGCAGTACTTC

d_call: .
j_call: TRBJ2-3
v_call: TRBV6-2/TRBV6-3
clone_size: .
cdr3_aa: CASSYTSTDTQYF
cdr3_nt: TGTGCCAGCAGTTACACTAGCACAGATACGCAGTATTTT

d_call: .
j_call: TRBJ2-7
v_call: TRBV20-1
clone_size: few
cdr3_aa: CSASGRSISSYEQYF
cdr3_nt: TGCAGTGCTAGTGGACGTAGCATAAGCTCCTACGAGCAGTACTTC

d_call: TRBD2
j_call: TRBJ2-1
v_call: TRBV20-1
clone_size: many
cdr3_aa: CSARPITSGDYNEQFF
cdr3_nt: TGCAGTGCTAGGCCCATTACTAGCGGGGACTACAATGAGCAGTTCTTC

d_call: TRBD1
j_call: TRBJ1-5
v_call: TRBV28
clone_size: .
cdr3_aa: CASSGDPGQESLIPNQPQHF
cdr3_nt: TGTGCCAGCAGTGGAGACCCGGGACAGGAGTCTCTAATTCCCAATCAGCCCCAGCATTTT

d_call: TRBD1
j_call: TRBJ1-5
v_call: TRBV2
clone_size: .
cdr3_aa: CASRDRTGGGQPQHF
cdr3_nt: TGTGCCAGCAGAGACAGAACAGGGGGCGGTCAGCCCCAGCATTTT